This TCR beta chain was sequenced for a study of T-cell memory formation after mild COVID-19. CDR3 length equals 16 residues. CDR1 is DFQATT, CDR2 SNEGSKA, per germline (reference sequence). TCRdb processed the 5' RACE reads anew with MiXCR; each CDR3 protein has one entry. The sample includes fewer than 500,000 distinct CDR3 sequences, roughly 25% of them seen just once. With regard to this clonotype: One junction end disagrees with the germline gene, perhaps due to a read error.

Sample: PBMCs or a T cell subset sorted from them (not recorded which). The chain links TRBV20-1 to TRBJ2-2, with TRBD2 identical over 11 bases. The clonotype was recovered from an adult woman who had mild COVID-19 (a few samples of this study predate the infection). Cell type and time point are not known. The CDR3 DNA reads TGCAGTGCCAGCCACACTAGCGGGAGCTACACCGGGGAGATGTTTTTT. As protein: CSASHTSGSYTGEMFF.